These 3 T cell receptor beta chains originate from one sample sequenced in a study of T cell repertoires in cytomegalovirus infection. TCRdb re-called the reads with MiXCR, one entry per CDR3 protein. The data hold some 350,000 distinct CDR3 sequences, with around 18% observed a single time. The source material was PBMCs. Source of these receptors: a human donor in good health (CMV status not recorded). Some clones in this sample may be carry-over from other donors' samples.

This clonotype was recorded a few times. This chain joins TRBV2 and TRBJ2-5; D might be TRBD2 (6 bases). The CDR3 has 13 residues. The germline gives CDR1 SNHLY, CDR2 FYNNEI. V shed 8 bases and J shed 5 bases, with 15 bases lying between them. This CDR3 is CASLGSGVETQYF. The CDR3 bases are TGTGCCAGCCTAGGGTCGGGAGTGGAGACCCAGTACTTC.

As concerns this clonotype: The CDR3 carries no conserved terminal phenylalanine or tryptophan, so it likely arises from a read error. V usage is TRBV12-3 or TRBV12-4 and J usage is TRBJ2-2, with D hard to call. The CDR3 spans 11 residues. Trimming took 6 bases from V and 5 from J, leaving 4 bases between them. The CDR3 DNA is TGTGCCAGCAGCAGTACCGGGGAGCTGTTTCTT. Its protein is CASSSTGELFL.

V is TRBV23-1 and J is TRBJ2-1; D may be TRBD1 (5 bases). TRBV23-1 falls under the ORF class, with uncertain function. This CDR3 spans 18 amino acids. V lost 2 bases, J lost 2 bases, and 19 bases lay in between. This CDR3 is CASSQGAMGKVAYNEQFF. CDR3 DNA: TGCGCCAGCAGTCAAGGGGCGATGGGTAAAGTGGCCTACAATGAGCAGTTCTTC.